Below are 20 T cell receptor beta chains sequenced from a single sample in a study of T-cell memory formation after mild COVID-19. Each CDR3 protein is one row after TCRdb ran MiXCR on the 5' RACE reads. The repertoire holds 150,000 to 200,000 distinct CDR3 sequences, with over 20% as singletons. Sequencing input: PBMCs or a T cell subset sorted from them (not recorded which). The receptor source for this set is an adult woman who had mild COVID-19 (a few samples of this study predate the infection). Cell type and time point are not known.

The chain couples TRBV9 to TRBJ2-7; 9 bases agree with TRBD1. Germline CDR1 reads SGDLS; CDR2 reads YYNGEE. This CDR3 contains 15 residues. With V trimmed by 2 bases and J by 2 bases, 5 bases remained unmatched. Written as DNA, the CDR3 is TGTGCCAGCAGCGTTGCGGACAGGGGAGCCTACGAGCAGTACTTC. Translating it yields CASSVADRGAYEQYF.

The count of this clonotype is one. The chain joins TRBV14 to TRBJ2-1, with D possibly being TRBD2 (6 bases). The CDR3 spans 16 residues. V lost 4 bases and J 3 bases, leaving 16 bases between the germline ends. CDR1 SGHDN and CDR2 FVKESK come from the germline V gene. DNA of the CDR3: TGTGCCAGCAGCCCGGGGGTGGGGCGCAACTACAATGAGCAGTTCTTC. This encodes CASSPGVGRNYNEQFF.

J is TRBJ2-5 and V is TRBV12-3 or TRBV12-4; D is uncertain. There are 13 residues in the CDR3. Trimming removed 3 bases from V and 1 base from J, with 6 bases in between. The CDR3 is CASSLLAQETQYF. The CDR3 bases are TGTGCCAGCAGTTTGCTGGCCCAAGAGACCCAGTACTTC.

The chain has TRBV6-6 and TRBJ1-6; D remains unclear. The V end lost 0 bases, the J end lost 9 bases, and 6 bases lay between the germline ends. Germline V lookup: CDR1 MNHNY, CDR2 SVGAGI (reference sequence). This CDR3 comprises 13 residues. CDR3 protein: CASSYSKGSPLHF. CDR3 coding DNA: TGTGCCAGCAGTTACTCGAAGGGTTCACCCCTCCACTTT.

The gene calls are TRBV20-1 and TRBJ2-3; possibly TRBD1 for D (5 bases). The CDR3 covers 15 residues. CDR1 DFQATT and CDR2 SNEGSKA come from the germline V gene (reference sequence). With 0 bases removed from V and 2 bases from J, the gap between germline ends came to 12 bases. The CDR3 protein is CSARDQAGNTDTQYF. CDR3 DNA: TGCAGTGCTAGAGATCAAGCAGGGAACACAGATACGCAGTATTTT.

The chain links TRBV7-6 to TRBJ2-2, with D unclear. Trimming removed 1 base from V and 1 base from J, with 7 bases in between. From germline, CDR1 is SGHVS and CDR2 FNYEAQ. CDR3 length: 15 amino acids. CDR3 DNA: TGTGCCAGCAGCTTAGGGACGGTGAACACCGGGGAGCTGTTTTTT. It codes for CASSLGTVNTGELFF. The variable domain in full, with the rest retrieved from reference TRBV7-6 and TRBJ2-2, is GAGVSQSPRYKVTKRGQDVALRCDPISGHVSLYWYRQALGQGPEFLTYFNYEAQQDKSGLPNDRFSAERPEGSISTLTIQRTEQRDSAMYRCASSLGTVNTGELFFGEGSRLTVL.

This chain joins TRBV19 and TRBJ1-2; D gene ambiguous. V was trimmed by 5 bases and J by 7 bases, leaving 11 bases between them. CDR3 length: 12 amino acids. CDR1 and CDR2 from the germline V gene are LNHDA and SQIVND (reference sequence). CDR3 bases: TGTGCCAGTAGTGATGGGGTTTTTGGCTACACCTTC. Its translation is CASSDGVFGYTF.

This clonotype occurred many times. The CDR3 DNA sequence: TGTGCCAGCAGCTCTTGGGTTCGCAATGAGCAGTTCTTC. Its protein product is CASSSWVRNEQFF. The chain has TRBV7-9 and TRBJ2-1; D uncertain. The V gene's germline CDR1 is SEHNR and CDR2 FQNEAQ (reference sequence). V lost 4 bases and J 6 bases, leaving 10 bases between the germline ends. CDR3 length: 13 residues.

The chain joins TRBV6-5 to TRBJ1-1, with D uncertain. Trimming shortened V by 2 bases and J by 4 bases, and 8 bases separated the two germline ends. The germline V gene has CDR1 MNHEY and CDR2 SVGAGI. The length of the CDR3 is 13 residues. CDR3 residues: CASSYPGFTEAFF. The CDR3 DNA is TGTGCCAGCAGTTACCCCGGGTTCACTGAAGCTTTCTTT.

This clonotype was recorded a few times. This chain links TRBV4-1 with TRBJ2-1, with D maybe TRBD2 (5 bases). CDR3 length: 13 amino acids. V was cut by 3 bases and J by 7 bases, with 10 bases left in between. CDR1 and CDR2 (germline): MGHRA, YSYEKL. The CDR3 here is CASSHFPGNEQFF. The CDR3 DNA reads TGCGCCAGCAGCCATTTCCCGGGGAATGAGCAGTTCTTC.

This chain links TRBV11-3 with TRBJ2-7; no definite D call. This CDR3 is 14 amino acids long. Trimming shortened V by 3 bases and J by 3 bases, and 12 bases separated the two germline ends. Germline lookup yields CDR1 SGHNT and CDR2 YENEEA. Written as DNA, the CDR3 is TGTGCCAGCAGCTTTGACCGGACGAGCTACGAGCAGTACTTC. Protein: CASSFDRTSYEQYF.

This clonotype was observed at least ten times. The DNA for the CDR3 is TGTGCCAGCAGGATCCTAGATTCCTACAATGAGCAGTTCTTC. Its translation is CASRILDSYNEQFF. The gene calls are TRBV7-2 and TRBJ2-1; D gene uncertain. Germline V gene sequence: CDR1 SGHTA, CDR2 FQGNSA. Trimming removed 6 bases at V and 1 base at J, with 10 bases between. This CDR3 region has 14 residues.

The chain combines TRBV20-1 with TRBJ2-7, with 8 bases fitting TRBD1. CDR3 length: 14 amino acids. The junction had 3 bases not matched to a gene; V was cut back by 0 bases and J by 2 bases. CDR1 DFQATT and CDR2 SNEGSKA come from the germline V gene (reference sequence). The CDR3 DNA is TGCAGTGCTAGAGAACCGGACAGGGCCTACGAGCAGTACTTC. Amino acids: CSAREPDRAYEQYF.

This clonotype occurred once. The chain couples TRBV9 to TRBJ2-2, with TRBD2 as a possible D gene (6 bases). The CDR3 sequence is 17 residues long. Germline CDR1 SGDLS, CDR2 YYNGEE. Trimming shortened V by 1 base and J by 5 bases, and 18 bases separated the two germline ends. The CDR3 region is CASSVRKGLPGTGELFF. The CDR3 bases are TGTGCCAGCAGCGTAAGAAAAGGACTACCAGGGACCGGGGAGCTGTTTTTT.

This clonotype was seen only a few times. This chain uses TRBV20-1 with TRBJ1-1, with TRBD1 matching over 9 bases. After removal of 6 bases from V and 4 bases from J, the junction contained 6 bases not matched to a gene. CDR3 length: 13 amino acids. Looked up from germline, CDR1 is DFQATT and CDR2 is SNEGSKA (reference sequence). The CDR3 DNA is TGCAGTGCAGACAGGGGGGAAAGCACTGAAGCTTTCTTT. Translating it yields CSADRGESTEAFF.

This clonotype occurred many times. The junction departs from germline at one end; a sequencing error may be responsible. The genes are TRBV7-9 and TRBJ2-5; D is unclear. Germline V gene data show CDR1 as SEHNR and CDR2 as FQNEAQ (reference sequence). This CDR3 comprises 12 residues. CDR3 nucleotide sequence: TGTGCCAGCAGTTTAGGCCAAGAGACCCAGTACTTC. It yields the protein CASSLGQETQYF.

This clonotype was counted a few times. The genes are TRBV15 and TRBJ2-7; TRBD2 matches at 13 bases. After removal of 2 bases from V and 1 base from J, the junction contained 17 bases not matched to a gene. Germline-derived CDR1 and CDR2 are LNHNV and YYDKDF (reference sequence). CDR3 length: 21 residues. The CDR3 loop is CATSRPDHGLAGEKESYEQYF. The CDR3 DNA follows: TGTGCCACCAGCAGACCCGACCATGGACTAGCGGGGGAAAAAGAATCCTACGAGCAGTACTTC.

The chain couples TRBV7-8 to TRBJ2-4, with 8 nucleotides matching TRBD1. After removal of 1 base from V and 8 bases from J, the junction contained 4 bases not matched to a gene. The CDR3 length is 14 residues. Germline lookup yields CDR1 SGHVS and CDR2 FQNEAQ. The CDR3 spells CASSLETGEDIQYF. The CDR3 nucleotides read TGTGCCAGCAGCTTAGAGACAGGGGAGGACATTCAGTACTTC.

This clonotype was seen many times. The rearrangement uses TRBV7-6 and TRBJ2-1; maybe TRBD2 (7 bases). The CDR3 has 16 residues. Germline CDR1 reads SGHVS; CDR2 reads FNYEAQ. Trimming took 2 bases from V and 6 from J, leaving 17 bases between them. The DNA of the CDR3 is TGTGCCAGCAGCTTAAGGCCCGGACTAGGGGGCAATGAGCAGTTCTTC. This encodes CASSLRPGLGGNEQFF.

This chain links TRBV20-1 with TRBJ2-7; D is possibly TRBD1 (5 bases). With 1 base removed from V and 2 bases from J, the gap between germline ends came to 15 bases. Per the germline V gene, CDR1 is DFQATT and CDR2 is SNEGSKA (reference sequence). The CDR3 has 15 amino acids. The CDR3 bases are TGCAGTGCTAGAGTCCCGGACACTTCAACCTACGAGCAGTACTTC. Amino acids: CSARVPDTSTYEQYF.